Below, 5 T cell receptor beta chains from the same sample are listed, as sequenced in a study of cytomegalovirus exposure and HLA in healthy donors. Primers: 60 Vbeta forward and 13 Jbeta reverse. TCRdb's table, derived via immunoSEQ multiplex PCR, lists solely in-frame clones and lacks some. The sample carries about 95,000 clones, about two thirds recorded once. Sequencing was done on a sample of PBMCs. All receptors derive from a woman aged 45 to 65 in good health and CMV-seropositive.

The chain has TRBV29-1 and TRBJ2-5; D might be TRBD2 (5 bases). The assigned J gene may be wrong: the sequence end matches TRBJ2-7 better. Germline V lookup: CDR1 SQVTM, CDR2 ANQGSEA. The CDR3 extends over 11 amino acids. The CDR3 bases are TGCAGCGCCGGGGTACCCTACGAGCAGTACTTC. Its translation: CSAGVPYEQYF.

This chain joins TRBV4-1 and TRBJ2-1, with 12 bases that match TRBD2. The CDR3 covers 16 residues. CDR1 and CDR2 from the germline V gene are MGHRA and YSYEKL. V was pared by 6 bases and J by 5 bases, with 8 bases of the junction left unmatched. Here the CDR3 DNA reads TGCGCCAGCAGTCGACGGACTAGCGGGATTGACAATGAGCAGTTCTTC. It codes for CASSRRTSGIDNEQFF.

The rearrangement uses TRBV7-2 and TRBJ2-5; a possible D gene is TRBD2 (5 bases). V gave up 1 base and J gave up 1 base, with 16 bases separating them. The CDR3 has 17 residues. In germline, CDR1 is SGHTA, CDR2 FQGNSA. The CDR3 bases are TGTGCCAGCAGCTTAGAGGTCCGAGCGGCCATCCAAGAGACCCAGTACTTC. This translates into CASSLEVRAAIQETQYF.

The DNA for the CDR3 is TGTGCCAGCAACGGACAGGGGGCGGTCACCGGGGAGCTGTTTTTT. Translating it yields CASNGQGAVTGELFF. The chain is built from TRBV27 and TRBJ2-2, with TRBD1 matching 11 bases. Germline V gene sequence: CDR1 MNHEY, CDR2 SMNVEV (reference sequence). The CDR3 is 15 residues long. V lost 7 bases to trimming and J lost 4 bases; unmatched junction nucleotides: 5.

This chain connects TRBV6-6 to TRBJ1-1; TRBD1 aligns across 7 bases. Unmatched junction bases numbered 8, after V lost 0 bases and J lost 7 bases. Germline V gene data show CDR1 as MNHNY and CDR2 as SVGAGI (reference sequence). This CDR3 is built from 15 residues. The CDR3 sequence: CASSYSSFGTDEAFF. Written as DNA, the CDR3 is TGTGCCAGCAGTTACTCTTCCTTTGGGACAGATGAAGCTTTCTTT.